This T cell receptor (beta chain) came from a study of blood T cell repertoires in COVID-19. Authors' methods: Amplified reference gene primers provided the basis for estimating nucleated cell counts. Method: immunoSEQ multiplex PCR; TCRdb's copy keeps in-frame clones and lacks some. The D gene and trimming were derived from the DNA, and the V and J assignments and clone size from that table. The data contain some 180,000 clones, 76% of them singletons. CDR1 is SNHLY and CDR2 is FYNNEI in the germline V gene. This CDR3 comprises 12 residues. In the case of this clone: A read error may produce the germline difference seen at one junction end.

The TCR comes from a woman between 50 and 59 years old with active or convalescent COVID-19. The rearrangement uses TRBV2 and TRBJ2-7; 8 nucleotides agree with TRBD1. Sequencing was performed on peripheral blood. CDR3 sequence (DNA): TGTGCCAGCAGTATAGGGCCGGGACAGGCCCCTTTC. Residues: CASSIGPGQAPF.